This T cell receptor beta chain stems from a study of shared clonotypes between healthy human individuals. Study-wide context: For every donor, three CD4 naive, three CD4 memory, two CD8 naive and one CD8 memory plates were used. Study results and limitations: Naive CD4 clonotypes were shared across a handful of donors at roughly 4.6%. The four-donor shared clonotypes exceeded non-shared clonotypes in generation probability, with non-shared ones scoring lower.

Libraries were prepared by immunoSEQ multiplex PCR; TCRdb keeps only in-frame clonotypes and omits some of them. The repertoire holds 800,000 to 950,000 clones, with about 96% as singletons. Naive-designated CD8 cells lacked CD45RO, were positively enriched for CCR7, and omitted terminally differentiated effector memory CD45RA+ cells. Note on this clone: The antigen is undetermined.

This sequence was found in a man between 25 and 39 years old in good health. Sequenced input: naive CD8+ T cells sorted from blood.

Written as DNA, the CDR3 is TGTGCCAGCAGGCTGGATCCCTACAATGAGCAGTTCTTC. Translation: CASRLDPYNEQFF. The genes are TRBV6-5 and TRBJ2-1; D is unresolved. This CDR3 is 13 amino acids long. Germline CDR1 MNHEY, CDR2 SVGAGI. V dropped 6 bases and J dropped 2 bases, with 8 bases sitting between them.